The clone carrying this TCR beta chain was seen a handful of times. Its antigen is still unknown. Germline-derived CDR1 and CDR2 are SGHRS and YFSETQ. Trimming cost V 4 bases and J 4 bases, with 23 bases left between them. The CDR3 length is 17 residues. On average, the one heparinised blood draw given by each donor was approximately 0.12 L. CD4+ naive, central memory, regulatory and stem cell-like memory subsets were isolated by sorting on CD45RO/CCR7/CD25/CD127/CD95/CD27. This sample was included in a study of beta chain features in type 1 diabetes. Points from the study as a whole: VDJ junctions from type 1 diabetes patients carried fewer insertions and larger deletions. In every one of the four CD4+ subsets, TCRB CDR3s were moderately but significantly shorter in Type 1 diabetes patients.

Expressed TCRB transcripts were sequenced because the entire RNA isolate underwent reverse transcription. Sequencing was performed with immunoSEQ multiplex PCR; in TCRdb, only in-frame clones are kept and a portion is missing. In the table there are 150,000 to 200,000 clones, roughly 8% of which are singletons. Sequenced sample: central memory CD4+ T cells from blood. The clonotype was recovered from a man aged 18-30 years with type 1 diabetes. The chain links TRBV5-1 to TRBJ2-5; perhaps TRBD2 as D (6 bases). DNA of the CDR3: TGCGCCAGCAGCCCGGGGCGGGTTCAGACTAGGAGAGAGACCCAGTACTTC. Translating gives CASSPGRVQTRRETQYF.